This is a list of T cell receptor beta chains from one sample in a study of T cell responses to AZD1222 COVID-19 vaccine. The repertoire was sequenced with immunoSEQ multiplex PCR; TCRdb's copy has only in-frame clones and lacks some. The table has around 150,000 clones, 70% to 90% seen once; the top ten hold 4.3%. This sample comprised peripheral blood, obtained 28 days after the second AZD1222 dose. These TCRs come from an adult who received the AZD1222 COVID-19 vaccine. Both conserved end residues are part of each CDR3. Clone size is not always given. Where it is, it says once, few, many or a class for expanded clones.

clone_size: NA; v_call: TRBV14; cdr3_aa: CASSLLNQPQHF
clone_size: once; v_call: TRBV6-5; cdr3_aa: CASGVGGQGGEKLFF
clone_size: NA; v_call: TRBV29-1; cdr3_aa: CSAEGGEQGYTF
clone_size: NA; v_call: TRBV11-3; cdr3_aa: CASSTGTGGDISGANVLTF
clone_size: NA; v_call: TRBV19; cdr3_aa: CASSIVGVTGELFF
clone_size: few; v_call: TRBV30; cdr3_aa: CAGTRQPGYTF
clone_size: few; v_call: TRBV6-6; cdr3_aa: CASSGGQGQPQHF
clone_size: NA; v_call: TRBV6-4; cdr3_aa: CASSDPGTPVAFF
clone_size: NA; v_call: TRBV7-9; cdr3_aa: CASSLVRGEKLFF
clone_size: NA; v_call: TRBV6-1; cdr3_aa: CASSEAGNPYGYTF
clone_size: NA; v_call: TRBV7-3; cdr3_aa: CASSLLGGDYGYTF
clone_size: NA; v_call: TRBV18; cdr3_aa: CASSPPVRTSGYTF
clone_size: NA; v_call: TRBV10-1; cdr3_aa: CASSLGEGGAKPDTQYF
clone_size: NA; v_call: TRBV9; cdr3_aa: CASSRSGTATEAFF
clone_size: NA; v_call: TRBV18; cdr3_aa: CASSPDSNSSGNTIYF
clone_size: NA; v_call: TRBV29-1; cdr3_aa: CSVAGGPNSPLHF
clone_size: NA; v_call: TRBV7-2; cdr3_aa: CASSSGLAAIQYF
clone_size: NA; v_call: TRBV7-9; cdr3_aa: CASSLGAGAVNEQFF
clone_size: NA; v_call: TRBV10-3; cdr3_aa: CAIRQGMNTEAFF
clone_size: once; v_call: TRBV12-3/TRBV12-4; cdr3_aa: CASSTGQVEAFF
clone_size: NA; v_call: TRBV25-1; cdr3_aa: CASSEGVRLGHEQYF
clone_size: NA; v_call: TRBV10-3; cdr3_aa: CAISVLKETGELFF
clone_size: NA; v_call: TRBV6-5; cdr3_aa: CASRRPGRFYGYTF
clone_size: NA; v_call: TRBV5-1; cdr3_aa: CASSVDGNYEQYF
clone_size: NA; v_call: TRBV19; cdr3_aa: CASSVLTGRNRQPQHF
clone_size: NA; v_call: TRBV2; cdr3_aa: CASRGQSEGEKLFF
clone_size: NA; v_call: TRBV2; cdr3_aa: CASSFQGTGFEKLFF
clone_size: NA; v_call: TRBV4-3; cdr3_aa: CASSQAPGRETDEQYF
clone_size: NA; v_call: TRBV5-1; cdr3_aa: CASSRQRGGRTGELFF
clone_size: NA; v_call: TRBV7-9; cdr3_aa: CASTQRGTGNTEAFF
clone_size: NA; v_call: TRBV29-1; cdr3_aa: CSVEAKQGVVHNSPLHF
clone_size: NA; v_call: TRBV16; cdr3_aa: CASSQSGRLSLLNTEAFF
clone_size: NA; v_call: TRBV12-3/TRBV12-4; cdr3_aa: CASSNIAAETQYF
clone_size: NA; v_call: TRBV19; cdr3_aa: CASGRDEAFF
clone_size: NA; v_call: TRBV29-1; cdr3_aa: CSVGQMNTEAFF
clone_size: once; v_call: TRBV25-1; cdr3_aa: CASSEGHNGYTF
clone_size: NA; v_call: TRBV6-5; cdr3_aa: CASDRGWNQPQHF
clone_size: NA; v_call: TRBV5-4; cdr3_aa: CASSYSGTGVSGYTF
clone_size: NA; v_call: TRBV29-1; cdr3_aa: CSVGGSGNTIYF
clone_size: NA; v_call: TRBV28; cdr3_aa: CASSLDSVYGYTF
clone_size: NA; v_call: TRBV6-5; cdr3_aa: CASSDRGRGYTF
clone_size: NA; v_call: TRBV5-1; cdr3_aa: CASSLTDTDTQYF
clone_size: NA; v_call: TRBV28; cdr3_aa: CASSLRGQPQHF